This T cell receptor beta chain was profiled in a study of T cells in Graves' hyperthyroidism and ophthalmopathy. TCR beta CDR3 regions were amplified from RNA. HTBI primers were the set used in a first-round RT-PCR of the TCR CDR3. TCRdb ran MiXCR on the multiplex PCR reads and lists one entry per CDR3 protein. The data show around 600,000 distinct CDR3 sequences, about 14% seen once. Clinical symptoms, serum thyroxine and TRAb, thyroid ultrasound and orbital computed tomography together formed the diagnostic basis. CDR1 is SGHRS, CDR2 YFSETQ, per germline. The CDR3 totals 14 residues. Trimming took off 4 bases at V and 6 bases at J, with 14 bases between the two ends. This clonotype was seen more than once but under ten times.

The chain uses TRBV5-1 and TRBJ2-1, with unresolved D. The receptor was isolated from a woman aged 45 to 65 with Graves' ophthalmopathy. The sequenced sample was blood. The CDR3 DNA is TGCGCCAGCAGCCGTGACTCCTCGGGCAATGAGCAGTTCTTC. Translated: CASSRDSSGNEQFF.